These 2 T cell receptor beta chains were all obtained from the same sample, sequenced in a study of human T cells and chemical hapten exposure. Noted time point: patch test 1, 2 weeks after DPC sensitization. Described treatment: therapeutic diphenylcyclopropenone sensitization with weekly scalp DPC. TCRdb re-called the RACE reads with MiXCR, one entry per CDR3 protein. This table has tens of thousands of distinct CDR3 sequences, roughly 10% appearing once. The material was whole blood, obtained in connection with sensitization to the hapten diphenylcyclopropenone (DPC). The receptors were gathered from a woman aged 50 to 65 with alopecia areata. Some clones in this sample may be carry-over from other donors' samples.

The rearrangement links TRBV28 to TRBJ1-5; D is unclear. Germline lookup yields CDR1 MDHEN and CDR2 SYDVKM. V was trimmed by 2 bases and J by 1 base, leaving 9 bases between them. This CDR3 has 15 amino acids. In DNA form, the CDR3 reads TGTGCCAGCAGTTTAGCCCCGCGGAGCAATCAGCCCCAGCATTTT. Amino acids: CASSLAPRSNQPQHF.

V usage is TRBV5-1 and J usage is TRBJ2-5; 10 positions agree with TRBD2. J lost 5 bases, V lost 3 bases, and 1 base had no gene match. CDR3 length: 13 residues. Germline values: CDR1 SGHRS, CDR2 YFSETQ. The CDR3 loop reads CASSSSGSETQYF. CDR3 DNA: TGCGCCAGCAGCTCTAGCGGGAGCGAGACCCAGTACTTC. The full variable domain, completed using reference TRBV5-1 and TRBJ2-5, is KAGVTQTPRYLIKTRGQQVTLSCSPISGHRSVSWYQQTPGQGLQFLFEYFSETQRNKGNFPGRFSGRQFSNSRSEMNVSTLELGDSALYLCASSSSGSETQYFGPGTRLLVL.